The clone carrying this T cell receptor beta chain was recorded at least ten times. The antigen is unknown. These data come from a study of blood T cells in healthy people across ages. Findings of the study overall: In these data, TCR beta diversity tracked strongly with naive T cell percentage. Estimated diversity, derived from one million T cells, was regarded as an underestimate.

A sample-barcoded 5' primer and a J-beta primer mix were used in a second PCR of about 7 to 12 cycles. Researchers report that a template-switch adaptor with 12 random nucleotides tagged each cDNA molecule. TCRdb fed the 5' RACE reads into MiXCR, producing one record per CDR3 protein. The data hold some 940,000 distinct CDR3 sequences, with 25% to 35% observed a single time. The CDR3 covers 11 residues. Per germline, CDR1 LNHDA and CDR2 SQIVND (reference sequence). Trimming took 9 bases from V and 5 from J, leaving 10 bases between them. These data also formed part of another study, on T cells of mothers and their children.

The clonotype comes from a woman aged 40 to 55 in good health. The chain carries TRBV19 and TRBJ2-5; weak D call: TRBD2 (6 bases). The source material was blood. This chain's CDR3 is CASTGGETQYF. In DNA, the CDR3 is TGTGCCAGCACCGGAGGGGAGACCCAGTACTTC.